This TCR beta chain is drawn from a study of CD8+ T cells in alopecia areata. Background on the study: Severity among treated patients was scored by the percentage of scalp area affected.

V trimming: 6 bases; J trimming: 5 bases; junction bases outside the gene matches: 14. Germline-derived CDR1 and CDR2 are MNHEY and SMNVEV (reference sequence). The CDR3 runs to 17 residues. Extraction and reverse transcription of RNA yielded cDNA as the sequencing template. Generated by immunoSEQ multiplex PCR, the TCRdb table keeps only in-frame clones and is missing some. The sample yields some 220,000 clones, about 50% seen once. The treatment here: oral pan-JAK inhibitor, 5-10 mg twice daily. This sequence was found in a human donor with alopecia areata. The V call is TRBV27, the J call TRBJ2-3; 10 nucleotides align to TRBD2. The sample here was CD4+ T cells sorted from blood, taken at week 4, from a patient treated with tofacitinib. CDR3 coding DNA: TGTGCCAGCAGCAAGAGCGGGGGGGCCTTATCCGGAGATACGCAGTATTTT. Protein sequence: CASSKSGGALSGDTQYF.